This T cell receptor beta chain derives from a study of blood T cell repertoires in COVID-19. Using immunoSEQ multiplex PCR, the repertoire was profiled, and TCRdb retains in-frame clones only, with some absent. The table records 140,000 to 150,000 clones, roughly 89% of them present only once. Trimming cost V 4 bases and J 6 bases, with 11 bases left between them. The CDR3 totals 12 residues. CDR1 is SGHDT, CDR2 YYEEEE, per germline. This sequence was found in a young man with COVID-19, enrolled during active disease. Sequenced sample: peripheral blood. The chain employs TRBV5-6 and TRBJ2-7; D ambiguous. The CDR3 DNA follows: TGTGCCAGCAGCCCCCCGTCGGGCGAGCAGTACTTC. This translates into CASSPPSGEQYF.